Listed below are T cell receptor beta chains from one sample, sequenced in a study of cytomegalovirus exposure and HLA in healthy donors. TCRdb keeps only in-frame clones here, not all; method: immunoSEQ multiplex PCR. The repertoire holds around 100,000 clones, with approximately 70% as singletons. Input material: PBMCs. These receptors originate from a young woman in good health and CMV-seronegative. Both conserved end residues are part of each CDR3. The D gene is left open where the match is weak. Part of the rows lack a size; the others show once, few, many or a class for expanded clones.

cdr3_aa: CASGPGPGVYNEQFF; cdr3_nt: TGTGCTAGTGGGCCCGGCCCGGGAGTCTACAATGAGCAGTTCTTC; j_call: TRBJ2-1; clone_size: NA; d_call: NA; v_call: TRBV12-5
cdr3_aa: CASNGRVAGAYEQYF; cdr3_nt: TGTGCCAGCAATGGGAGGGTAGCGGGAGCCTACGAGCAGTACTTC; j_call: TRBJ2-7; clone_size: NA; d_call: TRBD2; v_call: TRBV7-2
cdr3_aa: CASSLRDLNTEAFF; cdr3_nt: TGTGCCAGCAGTTTAAGGGACTTGAACACTGAAGCTTTCTTT; j_call: TRBJ1-1; clone_size: NA; d_call: NA; v_call: TRBV27
cdr3_aa: CASSFGGRGETQYF; cdr3_nt: TGTGCCAGCAGCTTTGGGGGCCGGGGAGAGACCCAGTACTTC; j_call: TRBJ2-5; clone_size: many; d_call: NA; v_call: TRBV5-4
cdr3_aa: CASSQVRHRNTEAFF; cdr3_nt: TGTGCCAGCAGCCAAGTTCGACACAGGAACACTGAAGCTTTCTTT; j_call: TRBJ1-1; clone_size: NA; d_call: NA; v_call: TRBV14
cdr3_aa: CASSNSNQPQHF; cdr3_nt: TGCGCCAGCTCAAATAGCAATCAGCCCCAGCATTTT; j_call: TRBJ1-5; clone_size: NA; d_call: NA; v_call: TRBV10-2
cdr3_aa: CASSEVLGDRDIQYF; cdr3_nt: TGTGCCAGCAGTGAGGTATTAGGGGACAGGGACATTCAGTACTTC; j_call: TRBJ2-4; clone_size: NA; d_call: TRBD1; v_call: TRBV2
cdr3_aa: CASSPRGPTGGSGGANVLTF; cdr3_nt: TGTGCCAGCAGCCCCAGAGGGCCGACAGGAGGTTCGGGCGGGGCCAACGTCCTGACTTTC; j_call: TRBJ2-6; clone_size: NA; d_call: NA; v_call: TRBV4-2
cdr3_aa: CASSILRGTIYF; cdr3_nt: TGTGCCAGCAGTATCCTCCGCGGCACCATATATTTT; j_call: TRBJ1-3; clone_size: NA; d_call: NA; v_call: TRBV6-6
cdr3_aa: CASSGLFGQPQHF; cdr3_nt: TGTGCCAGCAGTGGGTTATTCGGGCAGCCCCAGCATTTT; j_call: TRBJ1-5; clone_size: once; d_call: NA; v_call: TRBV2
cdr3_aa: CASSFSDRGSEQYF; cdr3_nt: TGTGCCAGCAGTTTTTCCGACAGGGGTAGCGAGCAGTACTTC; j_call: TRBJ2-7; clone_size: few; d_call: TRBD1; v_call: TRBV27
cdr3_aa: CASSTGLAGGTDTQYF; cdr3_nt: TGCGCCAGCAGCACCGGACTAGCGGGAGGAACAGATACGCAGTATTTT; j_call: TRBJ2-3; clone_size: NA; d_call: TRBD2; v_call: TRBV5-1
cdr3_aa: CASSPGQGEGEAFF; cdr3_nt: TGTGCCAGCAGCCCAGGACAGGGTGAGGGTGAAGCTTTCTTT; j_call: TRBJ1-1; clone_size: NA; d_call: TRBD1; v_call: TRBV13
cdr3_aa: CATLRNTEAFF; cdr3_nt: TGTGCCACCCTGCGGAACACTGAAGCTTTCTTT; j_call: TRBJ1-1; clone_size: NA; d_call: NA; v_call: TRBV19
cdr3_aa: CASHPRRGPAGQPQHF; cdr3_nt: TGTGCCAGCCACCCACGGAGAGGCCCGGCGGGTCAGCCCCAGCATTTT; j_call: TRBJ1-5; clone_size: NA; d_call: NA; v_call: TRBV7-8
cdr3_aa: CASSLGENTEAFF; cdr3_nt: TGTGCCAGCTCACTAGGGGAGAACACTGAAGCTTTCTTT; j_call: TRBJ1-1; clone_size: NA; d_call: NA; v_call: TRBV18
cdr3_aa: CASLPGQSNQPQHF; cdr3_nt: TGTGCCAGTCTCCCGGGACAGTCCAATCAGCCCCAGCATTTT; j_call: TRBJ1-5; clone_size: NA; d_call: TRBD1; v_call: TRBV27
cdr3_aa: CASSQEGDRTNYGYTF; cdr3_nt: TGCGCCAGCAGCCAAGAGGGGGACAGGACTAACTATGGCTACACCTTC; j_call: TRBJ1-2; clone_size: NA; d_call: TRBD1; v_call: TRBV4-3
cdr3_aa: CASNDETSIMTGELFF; cdr3_nt: TGCGCCAGCAACGATGAGACTAGTATCATGACCGGGGAGCTGTTTTTT; j_call: TRBJ2-2; clone_size: NA; d_call: NA; v_call: TRBV5-1
cdr3_aa: CASSLTGILGNTIYF; cdr3_nt: TGTGCCAGCAGCCTTACAGGAATCCTCGGAAACACCATATATTTT; j_call: TRBJ1-3; clone_size: NA; d_call: NA; v_call: TRBV9
cdr3_aa: CASSSEGTREAFF; cdr3_nt: TGCGCCAGCAGCTCGGAGGGCACCCGTGAAGCTTTCTTT; j_call: TRBJ1-1; clone_size: few; d_call: NA; v_call: TRBV5-1
cdr3_aa: CASSGQGSNQPQHF; cdr3_nt: TGTGCCAGCAGCGGACAGGGAAGCAATCAGCCCCAGCATTTT; j_call: TRBJ1-5; clone_size: once; d_call: TRBD1; v_call: TRBV2
cdr3_aa: CASSPGGARDQPQHF; cdr3_nt: TGTGCCAGCTCACCGGGGGGGGCTCGAGATCAGCCCCAGCATTTT; j_call: TRBJ1-5; clone_size: NA; d_call: NA; v_call: TRBV18
cdr3_aa: CAWSAGGLPQHF; cdr3_nt: TGTGCCTGGAGTGCCGGGGGTTTGCCCCAGCATTTT; j_call: TRBJ1-5; clone_size: NA; d_call: NA; v_call: TRBV30
cdr3_aa: CASSGTTRNTEAFF; cdr3_nt: TGCGCCAGCAGCGGAACTACACGGAACACTGAAGCTTTCTTT; j_call: TRBJ1-1; clone_size: NA; d_call: NA; v_call: TRBV5-1
cdr3_aa: CASSLTTGTGGSGQYF; cdr3_nt: TGTGCCAGCAGCTTAACGACCGGGACAGGGGGATCCGGGCAGTACTTC; j_call: TRBJ2-7; clone_size: NA; d_call: TRBD1; v_call: TRBV7-2
cdr3_aa: CASKTSDMNTEAFF; cdr3_nt: TGTGCCAGCAAGACCAGCGATATGAACACTGAAGCTTTCTTT; j_call: TRBJ1-1; clone_size: NA; d_call: NA; v_call: TRBV27
cdr3_aa: CASSAGTAEQYF; cdr3_nt: TGCGCCAGCAGCGCCGGGACAGCCGAGCAGTACTTC; j_call: TRBJ2-7; clone_size: NA; d_call: TRBD1; v_call: TRBV5-1
cdr3_aa: CASTDRVGNQPQHF; cdr3_nt: TGTGCCAGCACCGACAGGGTAGGCAATCAGCCCCAGCATTTT; j_call: TRBJ1-5; clone_size: NA; d_call: TRBD1; v_call: TRBV6-5
cdr3_aa: CASSLESPTGELFF; cdr3_nt: TGCGCCAGCAGCTTGGAGAGTCCCACCGGGGAGCTGTTTTTT; j_call: TRBJ2-2; clone_size: NA; d_call: NA; v_call: TRBV5-1
cdr3_aa: CASSSGAASMNTEAFF; cdr3_nt: TGTGCCAGCAGTTCAGGGGCCGCCAGTATGAACACTGAAGCTTTCTTT; j_call: TRBJ1-1; clone_size: NA; d_call: NA; v_call: TRBV28
cdr3_aa: CATRVGSGGVNEQFF; cdr3_nt: TGTGCCACCCGAGTGGGTAGCGGGGGGGTGAATGAGCAGTTCTTC; j_call: TRBJ2-1; clone_size: many; d_call: TRBD2; v_call: TRBV15
cdr3_aa: CASNNLQGNQPQHF; cdr3_nt: TGTGCCAGCAATAACCTACAGGGAAATCAGCCCCAGCATTTT; j_call: TRBJ1-5; clone_size: NA; d_call: NA; v_call: TRBV27
cdr3_aa: CASSFRGARGYTF; cdr3_nt: TGCGCCAGCAGCTTCAGGGGGGCGCGAGGCTACACCTTC; j_call: TRBJ1-2; clone_size: once; d_call: TRBD1; v_call: TRBV5-1
cdr3_aa: CAWTGQGFGYTF; cdr3_nt: TGTGCCTGGACGGGACAGGGGTTTGGCTACACCTTC; j_call: TRBJ1-2; clone_size: NA; d_call: TRBD1; v_call: TRBV30
cdr3_aa: CASSLVGQGAYTEAFF; cdr3_nt: TGTGCCAGCAGCTTAGTGGGCCAGGGGGCTTACACTGAAGCTTTCTTT; j_call: TRBJ1-1; clone_size: once; d_call: TRBD1; v_call: TRBV11-2
cdr3_aa: CASSEDGNREAFF; cdr3_nt: TGTGCCAGCAGTGAAGACGGGAACCGTGAAGCTTTCTTT; j_call: TRBJ1-1; clone_size: NA; d_call: NA; v_call: TRBV25-1
cdr3_aa: CASSLTSGNVNIQYF; cdr3_nt: TGTGCCAGCAGCTTGACTAGCGGGAATGTAAACATTCAGTACTTC; j_call: TRBJ2-4; clone_size: NA; d_call: TRBD2; v_call: TRBV6-5
cdr3_aa: CASSLGEPNTEAFF; cdr3_nt: TGCGCCAGCAGCTTAGGGGAACCGAACACTGAAGCTTTCTTT; j_call: TRBJ1-1; clone_size: NA; d_call: NA; v_call: TRBV5-1
cdr3_aa: CASTGRASSSGNTIYF; cdr3_nt: TGTGCCAGTACGGGCAGGGCTTCTAGCTCTGGAAACACCATATATTTT; j_call: TRBJ1-3; clone_size: NA; d_call: NA; v_call: TRBV19
cdr3_aa: CASSPPPGSGTEAFF; cdr3_nt: TGTGCCAGCAGCCCCCCCCCGGGGAGCGGCACTGAAGCTTTCTTT; j_call: TRBJ1-1; clone_size: NA; d_call: NA; v_call: TRBV7-9
cdr3_aa: CAWATGGNSAGELFF; cdr3_nt: TGTGCCTGGGCCACAGGGGGCAATTCGGCCGGGGAGCTGTTTTTT; j_call: TRBJ2-2; clone_size: NA; d_call: TRBD1; v_call: TRBV30
cdr3_aa: CASSQGDTGYYEAFF; cdr3_nt: TGTGCCAGCAGTCAGGGGGATACAGGGTATTATGAAGCTTTCTTT; j_call: TRBJ1-1; clone_size: NA; d_call: TRBD1; v_call: TRBV2
cdr3_aa: CASSESESGYTF; cdr3_nt: TGCGCCAGCAGTGAGAGTGAGAGCGGCTACACCTTC; j_call: TRBJ1-2; clone_size: NA; d_call: NA; v_call: TRBV10-2
cdr3_aa: CASSQDAGVPQHF; cdr3_nt: TGCGCCAGCAGCCAAGACGCCGGGGTGCCCCAGCATTTT; j_call: TRBJ1-5; clone_size: NA; d_call: NA; v_call: TRBV4-3
cdr3_aa: CASSLMGTDIYGYTF; cdr3_nt: TGTGCCAGCAGTTTAATGGGGACAGATATCTATGGCTACACCTTC; j_call: TRBJ1-2; clone_size: NA; d_call: TRBD1; v_call: TRBV27